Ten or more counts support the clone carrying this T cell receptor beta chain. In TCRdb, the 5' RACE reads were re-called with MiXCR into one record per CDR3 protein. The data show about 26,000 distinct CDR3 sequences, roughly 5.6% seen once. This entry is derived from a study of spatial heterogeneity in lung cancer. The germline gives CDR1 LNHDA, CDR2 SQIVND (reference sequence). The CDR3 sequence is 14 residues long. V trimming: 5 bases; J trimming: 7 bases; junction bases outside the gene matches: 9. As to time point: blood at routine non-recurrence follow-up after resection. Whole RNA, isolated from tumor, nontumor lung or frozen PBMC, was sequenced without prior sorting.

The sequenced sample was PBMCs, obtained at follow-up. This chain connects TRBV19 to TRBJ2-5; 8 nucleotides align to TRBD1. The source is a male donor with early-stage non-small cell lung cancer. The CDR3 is CASSVPGQARTQYF. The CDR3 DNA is TGTGCCAGTAGTGTACCGGGACAGGCTAGGACCCAGTACTTC.